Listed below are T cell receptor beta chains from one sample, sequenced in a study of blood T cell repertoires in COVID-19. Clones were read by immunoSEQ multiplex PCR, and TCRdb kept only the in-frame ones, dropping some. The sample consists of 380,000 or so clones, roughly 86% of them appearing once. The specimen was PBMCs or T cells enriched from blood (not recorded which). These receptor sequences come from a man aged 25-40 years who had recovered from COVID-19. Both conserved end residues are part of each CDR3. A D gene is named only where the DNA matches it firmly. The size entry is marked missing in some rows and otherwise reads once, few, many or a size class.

cdr3_nt: TGTGCCAGCCTGGCGGGTGGAAAACTGTTTTTT
cdr3_aa: CASLAGGKLFF
j_call: TRBJ1-4
v_call: TRBV25-1
d_call: .
clone_size: .

cdr3_nt: TGTGCCAGCAGGCCACAGGGGGTCGCTGAAGCTTTCTTT
cdr3_aa: CASRPQGVAEAFF
j_call: TRBJ1-1
v_call: TRBV12-3/TRBV12-4
d_call: TRBD1
clone_size: medium-sized

cdr3_nt: TGTGCCAGCGGGTACAGGGGCCAGGACACTGAAGCTTTCTTT
cdr3_aa: CASGYRGQDTEAFF
j_call: TRBJ1-1
v_call: TRBV6-5
d_call: TRBD1
clone_size: .

cdr3_nt: TGTGCCAGCACTGCGGCGGGCCTGAACACTGAAGCTTTCTTT
cdr3_aa: CASTAAGLNTEAFF
j_call: TRBJ1-1
v_call: TRBV2
d_call: .
clone_size: .

cdr3_nt: TGTGCCAGCAGCGCCGGGACAGGGTGGATCACTGAAGCTTTCTTT
cdr3_aa: CASSAGTGWITEAFF
j_call: TRBJ1-1
v_call: TRBV7-9
d_call: TRBD1
clone_size: .

cdr3_nt: TGTGCCAGCAGCAAAGCGCAGGGACAGGGAGGGAACTATGGCTACACCTTC
cdr3_aa: CASSKAQGQGGNYGYTF
j_call: TRBJ1-2
v_call: TRBV21-1
d_call: .
clone_size: .

cdr3_nt: TGTGCCAGCATCCCAGGACAGGGAGGTAGGAACACTGAAGCTTTCTTT
cdr3_aa: CASIPGQGGRNTEAFF
j_call: TRBJ1-1
v_call: TRBV5-4
d_call: TRBD1
clone_size: .

cdr3_nt: TGTGCCAGCAGTCATAGACCGGCCGGGGAAGCTTTCTTT
cdr3_aa: CASSHRPAGEAFF
j_call: TRBJ1-1
v_call: TRBV6-5
d_call: .
clone_size: .

cdr3_nt: TGTGCCAGTAGTATAACAGGGGCCTACTATGGCTACACCTTC
cdr3_aa: CASSITGAYYGYTF
j_call: TRBJ1-2
v_call: TRBV19
d_call: TRBD1
clone_size: .

cdr3_nt: TGTGCCAGCAGTTACTCGGGCGTCAATGAGCAGTTCTTC
cdr3_aa: CASSYSGVNEQFF
j_call: TRBJ2-1
v_call: TRBV6-5
d_call: .
clone_size: .

cdr3_nt: TGTGCCAGCAGCCCAACATTTATTAGGGTACAGGCAACTAATGAAAAACTGTTTTTT
cdr3_aa: CASSPTFIRVQATNEKLFF
j_call: TRBJ1-4
v_call: TRBV7-2
d_call: .
clone_size: .

cdr3_nt: TGTGCCAGCAGGGGGGTGGTGGGGGACACAAACTATGGCTACACCTTC
cdr3_aa: CASRGVVGDTNYGYTF
j_call: TRBJ1-2
v_call: TRBV25-1
d_call: .
clone_size: .

cdr3_nt: TGTGCCAGCAGCATCCAGGCCTCGGGGGAAGCTTTCTTT
cdr3_aa: CASSIQASGEAFF
j_call: TRBJ1-1
v_call: TRBV7-9
d_call: .
clone_size: .

cdr3_nt: TGCGTCAGCAGCCAACAAACTACGGGACAGGCGATCAATGAGCAGTTCTTC
cdr3_aa: CVSSQQTTGQAINEQFF
j_call: TRBJ2-1
v_call: TRBV4-1
d_call: TRBD1
clone_size: .

cdr3_nt: TGTGCCAGCAGCCAAGTCGGAGGTAATGAAAAACTGTTTTTT
cdr3_aa: CASSQVGGNEKLFF
j_call: TRBJ1-4
v_call: TRBV3-1/TRBV3-2
d_call: .
clone_size: .

cdr3_nt: TGTGCCAGTAGTCTAGCGGGGGGGTTAGCCAAAAACATTCAGTACTTC
cdr3_aa: CASSLAGGLAKNIQYF
j_call: TRBJ2-4
v_call: TRBV19
d_call: TRBD2
clone_size: .

cdr3_nt: TGCGCCAGCAGCTTGATGGGGCCCCCTAACTATGGCTACACCTTC
cdr3_aa: CASSLMGPPNYGYTF
j_call: TRBJ1-2
v_call: TRBV5-1
d_call: .
clone_size: .